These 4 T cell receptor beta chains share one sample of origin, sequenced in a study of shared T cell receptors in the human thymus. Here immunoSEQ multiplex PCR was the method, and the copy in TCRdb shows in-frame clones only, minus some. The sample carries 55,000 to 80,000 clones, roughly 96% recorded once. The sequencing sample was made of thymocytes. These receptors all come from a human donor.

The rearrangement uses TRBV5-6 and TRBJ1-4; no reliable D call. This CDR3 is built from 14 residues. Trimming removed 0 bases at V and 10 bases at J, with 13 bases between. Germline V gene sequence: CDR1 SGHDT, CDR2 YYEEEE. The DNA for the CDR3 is TGTGCCAGCAGCTTGGGGCGATTAAACGTAAAACTGTTTTTT. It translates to CASSLGRLNVKLFF.

CDR3 DNA: TGTGCCAGTAGTCCGGGGACAGGGGATCCCTACGAGCAGTACTTC. It yields the protein CASSPGTGDPYEQYF. The chain combines TRBV19 with TRBJ2-7; TRBD1 aligns across 10 bases. Germline CDR1 is LNHDA and CDR2 is SQIVND (reference sequence). The ends lost 5 bases at V and 2 bases at J; junction bases unmatched: 6. The CDR3 runs 15 residues.

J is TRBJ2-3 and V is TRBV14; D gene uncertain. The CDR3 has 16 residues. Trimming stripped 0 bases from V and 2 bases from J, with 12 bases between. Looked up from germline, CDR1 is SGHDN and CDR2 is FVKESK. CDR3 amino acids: CASSQDHAENTDTQYF. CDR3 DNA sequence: TGTGCCAGCAGCCAAGATCACGCGGAGAACACAGATACGCAGTATTTT.

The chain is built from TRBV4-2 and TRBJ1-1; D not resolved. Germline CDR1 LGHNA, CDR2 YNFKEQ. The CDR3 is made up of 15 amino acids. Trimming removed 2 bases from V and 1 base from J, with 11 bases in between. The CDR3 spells CASSQRRISNTEAFF. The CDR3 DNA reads TGTGCCAGCAGCCAAAGACGTATATCGAACACTGAAGCTTTCTTT.